Sequencing of this T cell receptor (beta chain) was carried out in a study of TIL therapy for anti-PD-1-resistant metastatic lung cancer. Background on the study: Median tumor PD-L1 proportion score was 5% to 7%.

Time point in this sample: pre-treatment sample, taken before nivolumab and TIL therapy. Most excised metastases sampled were pleural nodules or supraclavicular lymph nodes. The immunoSEQ assay was v3. Each library reached 2 million or so read pairs, or about 5-6 million at deep level. Libraries were prepared by immunoSEQ multiplex PCR; TCRdb keeps only in-frame clonotypes and omits some of them. The sample includes 50,000 or so clones, less than 85% of them seen just once. Trimming left V 2 bases short and J 5 bases short, with 13 bases between. The CDR3 is 15 residues long. Looked up from germline, CDR1 is MNHEY and CDR2 is SVGAGI.

This chain joins TRBV6-5 and TRBJ2-1; TRBD2 is a possible D gene (5 bases). The specimen comprised tumor tissue, sampled at baseline. This sequence was found in a person aged 25 to 85 with non-small cell lung cancer. In DNA, the CDR3 is TGTGCCAGCAGTTACCCGGTTCGACTACACAATGAGCAGTTCTTC. Encoded protein: CASSYPVRLHNEQFF.